This T cell receptor (beta chain) stems from a study of blood T cells in healthy people across ages. Alongside a J-beta primer mix, a sample-barcoded 5' primer served in a second PCR lasting about 6 to 11 cycles. Each CDR3 protein gets one entry after TCRdb re-called the 5' RACE reads with MiXCR. This table has 600,000 to 900,000 distinct CDR3 sequences, around 25% appearing once. This CDR3 has 15 residues. Germline-derived CDR1 and CDR2 are SGHRS and YFSETQ. J lost 1 base, V lost 3 bases, and 3 bases had no gene match. The sample also formed part of further work on T cells of mothers and their children.

The chain carries TRBV5-1 and TRBJ2-7; 11 bases map to TRBD2. The receptor was derived from a boy aged 5-17 years in good health. The material sequenced was blood. CDR3 residues: CASSSTSGVSYEQYF. As DNA, the CDR3 is TGCGCCAGCAGCTCGACTAGCGGGGTATCCTACGAGCAGTACTTC.